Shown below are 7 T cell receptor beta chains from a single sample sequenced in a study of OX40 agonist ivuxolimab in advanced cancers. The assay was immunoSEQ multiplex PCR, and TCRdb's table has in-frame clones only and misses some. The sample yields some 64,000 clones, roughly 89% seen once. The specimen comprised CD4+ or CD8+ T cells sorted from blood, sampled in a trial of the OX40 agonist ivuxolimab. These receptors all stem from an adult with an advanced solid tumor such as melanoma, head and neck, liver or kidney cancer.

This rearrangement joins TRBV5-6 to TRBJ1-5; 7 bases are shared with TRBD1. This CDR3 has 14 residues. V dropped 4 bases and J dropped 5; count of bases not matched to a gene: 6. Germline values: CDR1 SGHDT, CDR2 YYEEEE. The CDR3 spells CASSLGQTHQPQHF. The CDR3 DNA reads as TGTGCCAGCAGCCTGGGACAGACTCATCAGCCCCAGCATTTT.

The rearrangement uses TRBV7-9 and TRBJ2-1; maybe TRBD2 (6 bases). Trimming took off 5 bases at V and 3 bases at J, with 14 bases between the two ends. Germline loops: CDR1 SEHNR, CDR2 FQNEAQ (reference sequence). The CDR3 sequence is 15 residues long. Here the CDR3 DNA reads TGTGCCAGCAGCCGGGCACTAGCCCTCTACAATGAGCAGTTCTTC. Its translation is CASSRALALYNEQFF. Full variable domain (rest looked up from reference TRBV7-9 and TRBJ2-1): DTGVSQNPRHKITKRGQNVTFRCDPISEHNRLYWYRQTLGQGPEFLTYFQNEAQLEKSRLLSDRFSAERPKGSFSTLEIQRTEQGDSAMYLCASSRALALYNEQFFGPGTRLTVL.

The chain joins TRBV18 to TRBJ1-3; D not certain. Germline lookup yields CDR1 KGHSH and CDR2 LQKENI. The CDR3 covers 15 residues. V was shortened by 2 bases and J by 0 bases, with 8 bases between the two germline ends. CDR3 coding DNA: TGTGCCAGCTCACCAGGAGGCAGCTCTGGAAACACCATATATTTT. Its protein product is CASSPGGSSGNTIYF. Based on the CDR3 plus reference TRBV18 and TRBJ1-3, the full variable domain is NAGVMQNPRHLVRRRGQEARLRCSPMKGHSHVYWYRQLPEEGLKFMVYLQKENIIDESGMPKERFSAEFPKEGPSILRIQQVVRGDSAAYFCASSPGGSSGNTIYFGEGSWLTVV.

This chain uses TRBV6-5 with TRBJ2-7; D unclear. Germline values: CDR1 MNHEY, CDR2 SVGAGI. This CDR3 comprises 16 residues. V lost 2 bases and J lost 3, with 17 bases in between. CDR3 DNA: TGTGCCAGCAGTTACACGCTGCCTAGTTCGAACTACGAGCAGTACTTC. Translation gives CASSYTLPSSNYEQYF.

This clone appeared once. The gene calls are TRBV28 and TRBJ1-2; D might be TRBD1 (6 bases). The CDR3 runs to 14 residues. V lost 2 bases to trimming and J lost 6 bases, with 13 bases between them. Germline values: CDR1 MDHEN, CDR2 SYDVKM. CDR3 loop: CASSLLGRGDGYTF. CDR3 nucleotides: TGTGCCAGCAGTTTACTGGGAAGGGGGGATGGCTACACCTTC.

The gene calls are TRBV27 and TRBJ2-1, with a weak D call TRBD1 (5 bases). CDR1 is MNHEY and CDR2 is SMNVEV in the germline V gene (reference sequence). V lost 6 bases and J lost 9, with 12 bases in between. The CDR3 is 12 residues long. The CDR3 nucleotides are TGTGCCAGCAGGCCTGGCACAGGTGAGCAGTTCTTC. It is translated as CASRPGTGEQFF.

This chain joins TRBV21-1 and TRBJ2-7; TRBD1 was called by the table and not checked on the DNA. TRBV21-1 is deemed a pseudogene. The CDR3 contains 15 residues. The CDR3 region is CASSKPQGQSYEQYF. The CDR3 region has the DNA TGTGCCAGCAGCAAGCCGCAGGGACAGTCCTACGAGCAGTACTTC.